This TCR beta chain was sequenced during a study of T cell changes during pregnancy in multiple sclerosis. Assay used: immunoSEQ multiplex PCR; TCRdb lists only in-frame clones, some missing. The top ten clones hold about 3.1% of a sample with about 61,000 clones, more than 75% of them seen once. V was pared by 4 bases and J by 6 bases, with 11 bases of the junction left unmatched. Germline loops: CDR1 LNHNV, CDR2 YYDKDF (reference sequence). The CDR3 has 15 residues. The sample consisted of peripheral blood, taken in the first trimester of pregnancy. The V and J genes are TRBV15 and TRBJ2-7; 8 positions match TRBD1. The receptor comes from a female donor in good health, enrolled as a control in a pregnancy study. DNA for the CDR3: TGTGCCACCAGCATCCGGACAGGGTACCCGGGCGAGCAGTACTTC. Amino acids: CATSIRTGYPGEQYF.